This entry lists 25 T cell receptor beta chains sequenced from one sample in a study of blood T cells in healthy people across ages. A sample-barcoded 5' primer and a J-beta primer mix were used in a second PCR of roughly 6 to 11 cycles. In TCRdb, the 5' RACE reads were re-called with MiXCR into one record per CDR3 protein. The sample carries over 600,000 distinct CDR3 sequences, roughly two fifths recorded once. The sequenced material came from blood. Receptors originate from a man older than 75 in good health.

The chain employs TRBV12-3 or TRBV12-4 and TRBJ1-4; no reliable D call. V lost 6 bases and J 7 bases, leaving 18 bases between the germline ends. The CDR3 loop spans 15 amino acids. CDR3 DNA: TGTGCCAGCAGCCCCTCTCTCCTTTGGCCTGAAAAACTGTTTTTT. Amino acid sequence: CASSPSLLWPEKLFF.

The gene calls are TRBV4-3 and TRBJ1-1; D is perhaps TRBD1 (6 bases). The CDR3 has 16 residues. Germline V CDR1 and CDR2: LGHNA, YSLEER. V gave up 5 bases and J gave up 4 bases, with 20 bases separating them. The CDR3 reads CASSRNLQGRGTEAFF. The CDR3 coding sequence is TGCGCCAGCAGCAGGAATCTACAGGGAAGGGGCACTGAAGCTTTCTTT.

The chain links TRBV5-6 to TRBJ2-5, with TRBD1 as a possible D gene (5 bases). This CDR3 comprises 13 residues. The ends were cut back, 4 bases at V and 7 bases at J, with 14 bases in the middle. Germline CDR1 and CDR2: SGHDT and YYEEEE. As DNA, the CDR3 is TGTGCCAGCAGCGTGGTTGATAGGGGGACCCAGTACTTC. It specifies CASSVVDRGTQYF.

V is TRBV4-1 and J is TRBJ2-5, with TRBD1 matching 11 bases. The DNA end favors TRBJ2-7, so the J call may be wrong. The CDR3 contains 16 residues. Germline CDR1 reads MGHRA; CDR2 reads YSYEKL. CDR3 sequence (DNA): TGCGCCAGCAGCCAGGCCGGACAGGGGGCCCTCAACGAGCAGTACTTC. Translated, it gives CASSQAGQGALNEQYF.

The table lists this clonotype with a few counts. J is TRBJ1-5 and V is TRBV27; 9 positions agree with TRBD1. Germline V CDR1 and CDR2: MNHEY, SMNVEV (reference sequence). J was trimmed by 4 bases and V by 5 bases; bases with no gene match: 6. The CDR3 spans 15 residues. CDR3 DNA: TGTGCCAGCAGTCCCCGGGACAGGGTAAATCAGCCCCAGCATTTT. Protein product: CASSPRDRVNQPQHF.

The gene calls are TRBV9 and TRBJ2-7; D perhaps matches TRBD2 (5 bases). Trimming left V 0 bases short and J 0 bases short, with 10 bases between. The CDR3 consists of 15 residues. CDR1 and CDR2 from the germline V gene are SGDLS and YYNGEE. The CDR3 DNA reads as TGTGCCAGCAGCGTAGGAAGAGCGGTCTCCTACGAGCAGTACTTC. It specifies CASSVGRAVSYEQYF.

This clonotype was counted only a few times. The chain couples TRBV15 to TRBJ2-7, with D perhaps TRBD1 or TRBD2 (5 bases each). This CDR3 region has 16 residues. V lost 3 bases, J lost 0 bases, and 15 bases lay in between. CDR1 and CDR2 (germline): LNHNV, YYDKDF (reference sequence). CDR3 sequence: CATSSFLRDGSYEQYF. The CDR3 nucleotides are TGTGCCACCAGCAGCTTCTTACGGGACGGCTCCTACGAGCAGTACTTC.

This clonotype was counted at least ten times. The chain combines TRBV4-3 with TRBJ1-4; D is ambiguous. Looked up from germline, CDR1 is LGHNA and CDR2 is YSLEER. With 1 base removed from V and 7 bases from J, the gap between germline ends came to 13 bases. This CDR3 region has 15 residues. CDR3 in amino acids: CASSQGLERGEKLFF. The CDR3 DNA reads TGCGCCAGCAGCCAAGGGCTCGAGCGGGGTGAAAAACTGTTTTTT.

This clonotype has a handful of counts. The chain links TRBV20-1 to TRBJ2-4; D is uncertain. The CDR3 consists of 15 residues. The V end lost 5 bases, the J end lost 4 bases, and 18 bases lay between the germline ends. CDR1 DFQATT and CDR2 SNEGSKA come from the germline V gene (reference sequence). The CDR3 spells CSASGQYGSKNIQYF. The CDR3 DNA reads TGCAGTGCTTCCGGCCAGTATGGATCAAAAAACATTCAGTACTTC.

The gene calls are TRBV5-1 and TRBJ2-7, with TRBD2 as a possible D gene (6 bases). The last part of the DNA fits TRBJ2-4 better; the J call may be wrong. This CDR3 has 18 amino acids. Germline CDR1 and CDR2: SGHRS and YFSETQ. This chain's CDR3 is CASSLEGPSGRNNNIQYF. CDR3 DNA sequence: TGCGCCAGCAGCTTGGAGGGTCCCTCTGGGAGGAACAATAACATTCAGTACTTC.

This clonotype was seen a handful of times. The chain recombines TRBV20-1 with TRBJ2-7, with D unresolved. The V gene's germline CDR1 is DFQATT and CDR2 SNEGSKA (reference sequence). The V and J ends lost 3 bases and 1 base respectively, with 10 bases between them. The CDR3 is made up of 13 amino acids. This CDR3 reads CSARDLKSYEQYF. CDR3 nucleotide sequence: TGCAGTGCTAGGGACCTTAAGTCCTACGAGCAGTACTTC.

In regard to this clonotype: This may stem from a read error, because a much larger clone lies one nucleotide away. The chain employs TRBV29-1 and TRBJ1-2, with 11 bases that match TRBD1. This CDR3 spans 15 amino acids. Germline-derived CDR1 and CDR2 are SQVTM and ANQGSEA. V dropped 4 bases and J dropped 5; count of bases not matched to a gene: 9. CDR3 in amino acids: CSVGSGTGGGYGYTF. CDR3 sequence (DNA): TGCAGCGTTGGGTCCGGGACAGGGGGTGGGTATGGCTACACCTTC.

The rearrangement joins TRBV6-2 or TRBV6-3 to TRBJ2-5; 11 bases match TRBD2. With the DNA end fitting TRBJ2-1 better, the J assignment may be wrong. This CDR3 comprises 16 residues. Looked up from germline, CDR1 is MNHEY and CDR2 is SVGEGT. CDR3 region: CASRRLAGGLGETQFF. The DNA of the CDR3 is TGTGCCAGCAGGAGATTAGCGGGGGGGCTAGGAGAGACCCAGTTCTTC.

This clonotype has more than one count but fewer than ten. J is TRBJ2-2 and V is TRBV28; possible D gene TRBD1, 6 bases. From germline, CDR1 is MDHEN and CDR2 SYDVKM. The CDR3 runs to 14 residues. Trimming took off 5 bases at V and 1 base at J, with 8 bases between the two ends. The CDR3 loop reads CASSRGQNTGELFF. The CDR3 nucleotides read TGTGCCAGCAGTAGGGGACAGAACACCGGGGAGCTGTTTTTT.

V is TRBV6-5 and J is TRBJ1-2; 10 nucleotides line up with TRBD1. The CDR3 is made up of 15 amino acids. Germline lookup yields CDR1 MNHEY and CDR2 SVGAGI. V was clipped by 5 bases and J by 8 bases; unmatched bases: 11. The CDR3 nucleotides are TGTGCCAGCAGTCCAACCGGGACAGGGGTGGAAGGCTACACCTTC. Translated: CASSPTGTGVEGYTF.

The chain joins TRBV14 to TRBJ1-2, with D possibly being TRBD1 (6 bases). V lost 1 base, J lost 7 bases, and 13 bases lay in between. There are 14 residues in the CDR3. Germline V gene lookup returns CDR1 SGHDN and CDR2 FVKESK. CDR3 loop: CASSQGPGVGGYTF. The CDR3, as DNA: TGTGCCAGCAGCCAAGGCCCAGGGGTTGGTGGCTACACCTTC. Complete variable domain (other parts from reference TRBV14 and TRBJ1-2): EAGVTQFPSHSVIEKGQTVTLRCDPISGHDNLYWYRRVMGKEIKFLLHFVKESKQDESGMPNNRFLAERTGGTYSTLKVQPAELEDSGVYFCASSQGPGVGGYTFGSGTRLTVV.

This clonotype has only one observation. The CDR3 spells CASSSEGEQYF. As DNA, the CDR3 is TGTGCCAGCAGCTCGGAAGGGGAGCAGTACTTC. The chain links TRBV5-4 to TRBJ2-7, with no clear D. The CDR3 totals 11 residues. The germline gives CDR1 SGHNT, CDR2 YYREEE (reference sequence). The germline V and J ends were trimmed by 3 bases and 7 bases, with 8 bases remaining between them.

The V call is TRBV28, the J call TRBJ2-1; 7 bases align to TRBD2. The end of the DNA fits TRBJ2-7 better, so the J call may be wrong. Germline values: CDR1 MDHEN, CDR2 SYDVKM. This CDR3 has 15 residues. The CDR3 region has the DNA TGTGCCAGCACCAAAGGGAGCGGGGCCTACAATGAGCAGTACTTC. It translates to CASTKGSGAYNEQYF.

The chain uses TRBV4-2 and TRBJ2-1, with 8 positions matching TRBD2. Looked up from germline, CDR1 is LGHNA and CDR2 is YNFKEQ. The CDR3 covers 17 residues. V dropped 2 bases and J dropped 5; count of bases not matched to a gene: 11. CDR3 region: CASSQFSTGTRDNEQFF. CDR3 in DNA: TGTGCCAGCAGCCAATTTTCAACCGGGACTAGGGACAATGAGCAGTTCTTC.

The V gene is TRBV28, the J gene TRBJ1-4; D call uncertain. V lost 8 bases, J lost 0 bases, and 10 bases lay in between. The CDR3 sequence is 14 residues long. The V gene's germline CDR1 is MDHEN and CDR2 SYDVKM. CDR3 in DNA: TGTGCCAGCGGAGAGATAGCAACTAATGAAAAACTGTTTTTT. Its translation: CASGEIATNEKLFF.

The chain joins TRBV2 to TRBJ2-7; the match to TRBD1 covers 9 bases. The end of the DNA fits TRBJ2-5 better, so the J call may be wrong. The CDR3 runs to 15 residues. Germline values: CDR1 SNHLY, CDR2 FYNNEI. This CDR3 is CASSPPDRGKETQYF. CDR3 coding DNA: TGTGCCAGCAGTCCTCCGGACAGGGGCAAAGAGACCCAGTACTTC.

This clonotype has a count of ten or more. The chain has TRBV29-1 and TRBJ2-7; unclear D gene. CDR1 is SQVTM, CDR2 ANQGSEA, per germline. The V end was cut by 7 bases, the J end by 2 bases, with 9 bases between. The length of the CDR3 is 11 residues. The CDR3 protein is CSAGLAYEQYF. Written as DNA, the CDR3 is TGCAGCGCTGGGCTTGCCTACGAGCAGTACTTC.

The rearrangement links TRBV20-1 to TRBJ1-1; D not resolved. The CDR3 loop spans 11 amino acids. Germline V CDR1 and CDR2: DFQATT, SNEGSKA (reference sequence). Trimming pared 3 bases from V and 6 bases from J, leaving 8 bases between. CDR3 DNA sequence: TGCAGTGCTAGTCGGGAGCCTGAAGCTTTCTTT. This sequence encodes CSASREPEAFF.

This clonotype was recorded many times. The chain carries TRBV15 and TRBJ2-5; D is uncertain. Germline values: CDR1 LNHNV, CDR2 YYDKDF (reference sequence). The CDR3 has 17 residues. The V end was cut by 5 bases, the J end by 5 bases, with 24 bases between. The CDR3: CATSPENLMGSRETQYF. CDR3 DNA: TGTGCCACCAGCCCCGAGAACTTGATGGGATCTCGGGAGACCCAGTACTTC.

This clonotype showed up just a few times. V and J are TRBV5-4 and TRBJ1-6; a weak D match, TRBD1 (5 bases). This CDR3 is 16 amino acids long. The V gene's germline CDR1 is SGHNT and CDR2 YYREEE (reference sequence). V gave up 4 bases and J gave up 0 bases, with 11 bases separating them. The CDR3 DNA reads TGTGCCAGCAGCGCGGGACTGCGCTCCTATAATTCACCCCTCCACTTT. It codes for CASSAGLRSYNSPLHF.